This passage covers 8 T cell receptor beta chains from one sample sequenced in a study of early T cells in non-severe SARS-CoV-2 infection. TCRdb reanalysed the 5' RACE reads using MiXCR and keeps one entry per CDR3 protein. This sample has tens of thousands of distinct CDR3 sequences; around 11% occur once, and the top ten carry about 2.8%. The material was whole blood, obtained at baseline. The receptors were gathered from an adult who was a healthcare worker with PCR-confirmed SARS-CoV-2 infection or an uninfected control (not recorded which).

This chain links TRBV7-9 with TRBJ2-7; D gene uncertain. The CDR3 runs to 14 residues. V lost 5 bases and J 2 bases, leaving 13 bases between the germline ends. Germline V lookup: CDR1 SEHNR, CDR2 FQNEAQ (reference sequence). DNA of the CDR3: TGTGCCAGCAGCCCCACCGTTCCCCCCTACGAGCAGTACTTC. Protein: CASSPTVPPYEQYF.

This clonotype has at least ten counts. The chain combines TRBV30 with TRBJ1-4; D remains ambiguous. Germline CDR1 and CDR2: GTSNPN and SVGIG (reference sequence). Trimming removed 4 bases from V and 5 bases from J, with 11 bases in between. This CDR3 comprises 13 residues. The CDR3 DNA sequence: TGTGCCTGGATGAACAGAGAGAATGAAAAACTGTTTTTT. It translates to CAWMNRENEKLFF.

This sequence joins TRBV5-4 and TRBJ1-4; D is ambiguous. V was clipped by 8 bases and J by 2 bases, with 22 bases between them. Germline CDR1 SGHNT, CDR2 YYREEE (reference sequence). The CDR3 extends over 17 amino acids. CDR3 region: CASPAWPSLGTNEKLFF. CDR3 nucleotides: TGTGCCAGTCCAGCTTGGCCTTCCTTAGGGACTAATGAAAAACTGTTTTTT.

The chain combines TRBV30 with TRBJ2-7; D assignment may be TRBD1 or TRBD2 (5 bases each). The germline gives CDR1 GTSNPN, CDR2 SVGIG (reference sequence). The CDR3 runs 17 residues. The germline V and J ends were trimmed by 3 bases and 0 bases, with 21 bases remaining between them. This CDR3 is CAWRRRSTGEGSYEQYF. The CDR3 coding sequence is TGTGCCTGGAGGCGACGCTCCACAGGAGAGGGCTCCTACGAGCAGTACTTC.

At least ten counts were recorded for this clonotype. V is TRBV9 and J is TRBJ2-3, with a weak D call TRBD2 (6 bases). Germline lookup yields CDR1 SGDLS and CDR2 YYNGEE. The CDR3 covers 15 residues. V was pared by 0 bases and J by 4 bases, with 12 bases between. This CDR3 reads CASSVVGLAPDTQYF. The CDR3 DNA follows: TGTGCCAGCAGCGTAGTCGGGCTAGCGCCAGATACGCAGTATTTT.

The rearrangement uses TRBV20-1 and TRBJ1-4; D ambiguous. Per the germline V gene, CDR1 is DFQATT and CDR2 is SNEGSKA (reference sequence). The V end was cut by 6 bases, the J end by 4 bases, with 15 bases between. The CDR3 has 14 amino acids. The CDR3 nucleotides are TGCAGTGCACCCGACACCTTAATTAATGAAAAACTGTTTTTT. Translation: CSAPDTLINEKLFF.

This clonotype was observed many times. The chain combines TRBV6-2 or TRBV6-3 with TRBJ2-2; D unclear. The CDR3 has 14 residues. V shed 8 bases and J shed 8 bases, with 18 bases lying between them. Germline CDR1 is MNHEY and CDR2 is SVGEGT. Written as DNA, the CDR3 is TGTGCCAGCTCTGAGGAAATATTGAGTGGGGAGCTGTTTTTT. As protein: CASSEEILSGELFF.

This clonotype was observed a handful of times. The rearrangement uses TRBV13 and TRBJ2-1; 9 nucleotides line up with TRBD1. The J segment lost 7 bases and the V segment lost 4 bases, leaving 8 bases of the junction unmatched. CDR1 is PRHDT and CDR2 is FYEKMQ in the germline V gene (reference sequence). This CDR3 spans 15 amino acids. The CDR3, as DNA: TGTGCCAGCAGCTCGGCCGGGACAGGGATGAATGAGCAGTTCTTC. Amino acids: CASSSAGTGMNEQFF. Drawing the rest from reference TRBV13 and TRBJ2-1, the complete variable domain is AAGVIQSPRHLIKEKRETATLKCYPIPRHDTVYWYQQGPGQDPQFLISFYEKMQSDKGSIPDRFSAQQFSDYHSELNMSSLELGDSALYFCASSSAGTGMNEQFFGPGTRLTVL.